This entry lists 13 T cell receptor beta chains sequenced from one sample in a study of human T cells and chemical hapten exposure. TCRdb used MiXCR to reprocess the RACE reads, holding one entry per CDR3 protein. This sample has 89,000 or so distinct CDR3 sequences; about 6.6% occur once, and the top ten carry 1.3%. The time point here: patch test 2, 6 weeks after DPC sensitization. The treatment: therapeutic diphenylcyclopropenone sensitization with weekly scalp DPC. Material: whole blood, obtained in connection with sensitization to the hapten diphenylcyclopropenone (DPC). These receptors were taken from a woman younger than 45 with alopecia areata. Some clones in this sample may be carry-over from other donors' samples.

The chain is built from TRBV7-9 and TRBJ2-7, with 10 nucleotides matching TRBD1. The CDR3 spans 14 residues. V was pared by 5 bases and J by 7 bases, with 8 bases of the junction left unmatched. Germline V gene sequence: CDR1 SEHNR, CDR2 FQNEAQ (reference sequence). This chain's CDR3 is CASSPGQGEGEQYF. DNA of the CDR3: TGTGCCAGCAGCCCAGGACAGGGGGAGGGGGAGCAGTACTTC.

Ten or more counts support this clonotype. The chain joins TRBV2 to TRBJ1-1; D is perhaps TRBD1 (6 bases). The CDR3 length is 13 residues. In germline, CDR1 is SNHLY, CDR2 FYNNEI. Between the trimmed V and J ends, which lost 4 bases and 1 base, there was a span of 7 bases. In DNA form, the CDR3 reads TGTGCCAGCAGTGGACAGGAGAACACTGAAGCTTTCTTT. It is translated as CASSGQENTEAFF. Looking up the rest from reference TRBV2 and TRBJ1-1 gives the full variable domain: EPEVTQTPSHQVTQMGQEVILRCVPISNHLYFYWYRQILGQKVEFLVSFYNNEISEKSEIFDDQFSVERPDGSNFTLKIRSTKLEDSAMYFCASSGQENTEAFFGQGTRLTVV.

Ten or more counts support this clonotype. The V call is TRBV6-1, the J call TRBJ2-3; 12 nucleotides align to TRBD2. CDR1 and CDR2 (germline): MNHNS, SASEGT. Unmatched junction bases numbered 4, after V lost 7 bases and J lost 2 bases. The CDR3 extends over 15 amino acids. The CDR3 nucleotides read TGTGCCAGCACAGGGACTAGCGGGCACACAGATACGCAGTATTTT. It codes for CASTGTSGHTDTQYF.

This clonotype showed up many times. CDR3 sequence: CASSLGAAGGTRYNEQFF. In DNA form, the CDR3 reads TGCGCCAGCAGCTTGGGCGCGGCGGGGGGGACCCGATACAATGAGCAGTTCTTC. The chain has TRBV5-1 and TRBJ2-1; TRBD2 agrees at 9 bases. The CDR3 contains 18 residues. Germline V CDR1 and CDR2: SGHRS, YFSETQ. V was clipped by 0 bases and J by 4 bases; unmatched bases: 11.

This chain uses TRBV7-9 with TRBJ1-1, with D unclear. There are 13 residues in the CDR3. The V end lost 2 bases, the J end lost 9 bases, and 13 bases lay between the germline ends. Per the germline V gene, CDR1 is SEHNR and CDR2 is FQNEAQ (reference sequence). CDR3 nucleotides: TGTGCCAGCAGCTTACTAGGGCCCCTTAAAGCTTTCTTT. It is translated as CASSLLGPLKAFF.

This clonotype showed up many times. This chain joins TRBV5-1 and TRBJ1-1; D remains ambiguous. The germline V gene encodes CDR1 SGHRS and CDR2 YFSETQ. The CDR3 spans 13 residues. The ends were cut back, 4 bases at V and 7 bases at J, with 14 bases in the middle. The DNA for the CDR3 is TGCGCCAGCAGCGTCCCTGGGAGGGATGAAGCTTTCTTT. As protein: CASSVPGRDEAFF.

Ten or more counts support this clonotype. J is TRBJ2-7 and V is TRBV29-1, with TRBD1 as a possible D gene (5 bases). The CDR3 runs 12 residues. CDR1 and CDR2 (germline): SQVTM, ANQGSEA. Trimming cost V 6 bases and J 7 bases, with 16 bases left between them. The DNA for the CDR3 is TGCAGCGTCCTGGCAGGGTTGGGGGAGCAGTACTTC. The encoded protein is CSVLAGLGEQYF.

The gene calls are TRBV5-1 and TRBJ1-4; D remains unclear. The CDR3 consists of 14 residues. V shed 4 bases and J shed 4 bases, with 11 bases lying between them. Germline V gives CDR1 SGHRS, CDR2 YFSETQ. The CDR3 DNA reads as TGCGCCAGCAGCCGGACTGGGAGTAATGAAAAACTGTTTTTT. Translated: CASSRTGSNEKLFF.

This clonotype occurred a few times. The chain recombines TRBV4-1 with TRBJ2-7, with D perhaps matching TRBD1 or TRBD2 (5 bases each). This CDR3 region has 14 residues. V was cut by 3 bases and J by 4 bases, with 13 bases left in between. Germline V gene lookup returns CDR1 MGHRA and CDR2 YSYEKL. CDR3 in DNA: TGCGCCAGCAGCCAGGGACCCCGACCGTACGAGCAGTACTTC. Residues: CASSQGPRPYEQYF.

In its sample, this clonotype was seen many times. The V gene is TRBV7-7, the J gene TRBJ2-3; D remains unclear. CDR3 length: 14 residues. V lost 1 base, J lost 6 bases, and 11 bases lay in between. Germline V lookup: CDR1 SSHAT, CDR2 FNYEAQ (reference sequence). CDR3 sequence reads: CASSLDLRLDTQYF. CDR3 nucleotides: TGTGCCAGCAGCTTAGATCTACGCCTGGATACGCAGTATTTT.

This clonotype was counted a few times. V and J are TRBV2 and TRBJ2-2; tentatively, D is TRBD1 (5 bases). The CDR3 runs 15 residues. Germline V gene data show CDR1 as SNHLY and CDR2 as FYNNEI. Trimming removed 6 bases at V and 0 bases at J, with 11 bases between. The CDR3 sequence: CASRQQETNTGELFF. The CDR3 DNA follows: TGTGCCAGCAGGCAACAGGAAACGAACACCGGGGAGCTGTTTTTT.

This clonotype came up many times. The chain uses TRBV7-6 and TRBJ1-3; TRBD1 might be the D (5 bases). The CDR3 is 15 amino acids. CDR1 and CDR2 (germline): SGHVS, FNYEAQ. Trimming took 3 bases from V and 0 from J, leaving 9 bases between them. As DNA, the CDR3 is TGTGCCAGCAGCTTGGGGCTGTCCTCTGGAAACACCATATATTTT. Its translation is CASSLGLSSGNTIYF.

The chain links TRBV30 to TRBJ1-3; no clear D. CDR1 and CDR2 (germline): GTSNPN, SVGIG (reference sequence). The CDR3 extends over 13 amino acids. V lost 8 bases and J lost 0, with 11 bases in between. CDR3 coding DNA: TGTGCCCAAGCACAGCACTCTGGAAACACCATATATTTT. It specifies CAQAQHSGNTIYF.